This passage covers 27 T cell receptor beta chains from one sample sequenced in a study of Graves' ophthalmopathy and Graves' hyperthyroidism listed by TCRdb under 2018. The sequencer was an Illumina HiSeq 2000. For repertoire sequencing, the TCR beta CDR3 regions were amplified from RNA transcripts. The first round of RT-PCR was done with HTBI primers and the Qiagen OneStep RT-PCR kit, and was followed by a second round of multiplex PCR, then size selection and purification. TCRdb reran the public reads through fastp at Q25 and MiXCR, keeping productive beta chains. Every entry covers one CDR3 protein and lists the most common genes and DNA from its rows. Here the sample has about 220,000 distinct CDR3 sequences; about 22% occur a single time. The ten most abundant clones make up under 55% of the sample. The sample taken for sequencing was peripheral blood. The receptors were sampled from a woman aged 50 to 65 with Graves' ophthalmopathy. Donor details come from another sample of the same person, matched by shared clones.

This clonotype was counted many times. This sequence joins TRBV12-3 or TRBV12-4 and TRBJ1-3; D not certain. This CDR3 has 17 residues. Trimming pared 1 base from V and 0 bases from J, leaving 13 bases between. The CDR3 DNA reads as TGTGCCAGCAGTTTAGGCAGAAGGGCCCACTCTGGAAACACCATATATTTT. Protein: CASSLGRRAHSGNTIYF.

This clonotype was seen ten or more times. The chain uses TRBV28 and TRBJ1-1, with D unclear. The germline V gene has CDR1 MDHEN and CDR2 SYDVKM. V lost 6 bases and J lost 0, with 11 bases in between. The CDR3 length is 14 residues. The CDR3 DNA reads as TGTGCCAGCAGCCTGAGACAAATGAACACTGAAGCTTTCTTT. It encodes CASSLRQMNTEAFF.

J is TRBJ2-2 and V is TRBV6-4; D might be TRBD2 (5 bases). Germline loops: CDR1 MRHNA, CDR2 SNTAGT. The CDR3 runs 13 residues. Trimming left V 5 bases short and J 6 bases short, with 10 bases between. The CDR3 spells CASSMRVSGELFF. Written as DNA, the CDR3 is TGTGCCAGCAGTATGCGGGTGTCCGGGGAGCTGTTTTTT.

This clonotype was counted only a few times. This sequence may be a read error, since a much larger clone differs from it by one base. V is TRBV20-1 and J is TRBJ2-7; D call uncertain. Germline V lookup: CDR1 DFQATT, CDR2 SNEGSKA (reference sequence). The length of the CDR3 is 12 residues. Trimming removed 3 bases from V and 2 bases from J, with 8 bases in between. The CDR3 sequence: CSASSGTYEQYF. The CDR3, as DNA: TGCAGTGCTAGTTCCGGAACCTACGAGCAGTACTTC.

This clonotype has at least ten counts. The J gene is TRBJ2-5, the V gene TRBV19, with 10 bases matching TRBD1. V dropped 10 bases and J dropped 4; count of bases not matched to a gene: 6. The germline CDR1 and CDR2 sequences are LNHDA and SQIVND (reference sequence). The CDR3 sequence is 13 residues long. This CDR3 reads CATRDRGTETQYF. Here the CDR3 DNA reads TGTGCCACCCGGGACAGGGGAACAGAGACCCAGTACTTC.

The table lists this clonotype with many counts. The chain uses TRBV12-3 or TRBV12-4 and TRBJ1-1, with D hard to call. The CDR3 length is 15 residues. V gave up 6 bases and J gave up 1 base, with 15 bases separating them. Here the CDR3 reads CASSPTSYRNTEAFF. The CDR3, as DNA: TGTGCCAGCAGCCCGACATCATACCGGAACACTGAAGCTTTCTTT.

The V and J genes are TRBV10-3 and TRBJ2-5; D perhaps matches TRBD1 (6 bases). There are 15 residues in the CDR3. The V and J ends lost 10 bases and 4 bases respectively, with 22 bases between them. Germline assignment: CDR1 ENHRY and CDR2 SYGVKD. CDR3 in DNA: TGTGCCACCGCGCAGACAGGACCTACGGGAGAGACCCAGTACTTC. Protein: CATAQTGPTGETQYF.

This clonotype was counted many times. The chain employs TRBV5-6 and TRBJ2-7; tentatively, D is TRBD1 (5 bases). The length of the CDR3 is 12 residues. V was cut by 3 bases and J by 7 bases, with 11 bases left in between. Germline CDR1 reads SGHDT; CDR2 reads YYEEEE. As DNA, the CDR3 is TGTGCCAGCAGCTCTACAGGAATTGAGCAGTACTTC. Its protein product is CASSSTGIEQYF.

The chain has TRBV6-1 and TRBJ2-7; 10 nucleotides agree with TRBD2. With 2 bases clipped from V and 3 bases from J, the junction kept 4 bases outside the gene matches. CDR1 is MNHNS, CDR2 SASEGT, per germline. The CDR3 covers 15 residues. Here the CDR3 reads CASSEIEREGYEQYF. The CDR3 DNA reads TGTGCCAGCAGTGAAATCGAGCGGGAGGGCTACGAGCAGTACTTC.

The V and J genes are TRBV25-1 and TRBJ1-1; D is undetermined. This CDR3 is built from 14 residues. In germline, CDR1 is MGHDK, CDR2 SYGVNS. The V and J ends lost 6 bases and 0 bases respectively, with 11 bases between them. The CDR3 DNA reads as TGTGCCAGCAGCGGCGAGTGGGTGAACACTGAAGCTTTCTTT. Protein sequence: CASSGEWVNTEAFF.

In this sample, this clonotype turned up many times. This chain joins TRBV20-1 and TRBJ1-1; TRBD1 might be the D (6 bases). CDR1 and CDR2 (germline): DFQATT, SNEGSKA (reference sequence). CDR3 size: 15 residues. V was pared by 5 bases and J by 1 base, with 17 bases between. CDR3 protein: CSAPFVDRKNTEAFF. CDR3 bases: TGCAGTGCTCCCTTCGTGGACAGAAAGAACACTGAAGCTTTCTTT.

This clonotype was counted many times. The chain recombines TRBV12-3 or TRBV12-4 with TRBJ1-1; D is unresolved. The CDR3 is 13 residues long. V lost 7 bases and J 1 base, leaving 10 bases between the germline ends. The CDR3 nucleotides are TGTGCCAGCACCCTTCGAGCGAACACTGAAGCTTTCTTT. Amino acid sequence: CASTLRANTEAFF.

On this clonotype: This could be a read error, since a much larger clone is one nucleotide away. The DNA of the CDR3 is TGTGCCAGCAGTTTGGGGACTGGCACTGAAGCTTTCTTT. Protein sequence: CASSLGTGTEAFF. V gene TRBV27 combines with J gene TRBJ1-1, with a weak D call TRBD1 (5 bases). The CDR3 length is 13 residues. Deletions cut 3 bases from V and 4 bases from J, with 9 bases between. The germline V gene has CDR1 MNHEY and CDR2 SMNVEV (reference sequence).

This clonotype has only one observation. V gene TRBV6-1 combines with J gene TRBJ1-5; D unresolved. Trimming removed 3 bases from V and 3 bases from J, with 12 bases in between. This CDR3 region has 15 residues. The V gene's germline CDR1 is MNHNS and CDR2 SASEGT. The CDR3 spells CASSDTRGDNQPQHF. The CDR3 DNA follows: TGTGCCAGCAGTGATACCCGGGGAGACAATCAGCCCCAGCATTTT.

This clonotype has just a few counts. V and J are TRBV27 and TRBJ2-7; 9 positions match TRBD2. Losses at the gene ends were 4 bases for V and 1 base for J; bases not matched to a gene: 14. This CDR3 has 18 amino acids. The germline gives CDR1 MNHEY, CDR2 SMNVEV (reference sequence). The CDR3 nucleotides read TGTGCCAGCAGTTCCCTCAAAGTAGCGGGAGAAGGGTCCTACGAGCAGTACTTC. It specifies CASSSLKVAGEGSYEQYF.

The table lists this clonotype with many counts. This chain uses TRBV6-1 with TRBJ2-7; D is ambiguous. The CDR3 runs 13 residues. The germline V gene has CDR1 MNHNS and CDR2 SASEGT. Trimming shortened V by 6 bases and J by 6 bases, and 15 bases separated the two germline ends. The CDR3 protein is CASRAGWAGEQYF. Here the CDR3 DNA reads TGTGCCAGCAGGGCTGGGTGGGCAGGCGAGCAGTACTTC.

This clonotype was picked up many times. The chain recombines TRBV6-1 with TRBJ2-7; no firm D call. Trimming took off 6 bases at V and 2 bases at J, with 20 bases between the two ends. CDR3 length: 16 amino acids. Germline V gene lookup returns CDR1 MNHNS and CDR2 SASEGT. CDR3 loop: CASSRLHLQAPYEQYF. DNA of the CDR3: TGTGCCAGCAGCCGGTTACATCTCCAAGCTCCCTACGAGCAGTACTTC.

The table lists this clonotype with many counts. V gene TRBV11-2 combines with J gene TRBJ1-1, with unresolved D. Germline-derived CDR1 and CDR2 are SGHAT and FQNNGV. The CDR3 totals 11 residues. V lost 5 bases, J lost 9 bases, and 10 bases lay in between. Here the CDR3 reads CASSLGDKAFF. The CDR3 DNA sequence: TGTGCCAGCAGCCTGGGAGATAAAGCTTTCTTT. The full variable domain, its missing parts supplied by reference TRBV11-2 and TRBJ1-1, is EAGVAQSPRYKIIEKRQSVAFWCNPISGHATLYWYQQILGQGPKLLIQFQNNGVVDDSQLPKDRFSAERLKGVDSTLKIQPAKLEDSAVYLCASSLGDKAFFGQGTRLTVV.

The CDR3 sequence is CASSEQGGGQPQHF. CDR3 DNA: TGTGCCAGCAGTGAACAGGGGGGTGGGCAGCCCCAGCATTTT. The V call is TRBV12-3 or TRBV12-4, the J call TRBJ1-5; TRBD1 aligns across 8 bases. CDR3 length: 14 amino acids. V shed 5 bases, J shed 7 bases, and the junction held 7 bases outside the gene matches.

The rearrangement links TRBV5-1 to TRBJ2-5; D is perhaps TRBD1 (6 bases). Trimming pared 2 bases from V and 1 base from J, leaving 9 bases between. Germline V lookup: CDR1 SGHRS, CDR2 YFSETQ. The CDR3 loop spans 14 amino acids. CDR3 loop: CASSFQGPQETQYF. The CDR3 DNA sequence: TGCGCCAGCAGCTTTCAGGGGCCCCAAGAGACCCAGTACTTC.

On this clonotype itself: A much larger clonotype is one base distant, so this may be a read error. Written as DNA, the CDR3 is TGTGCCACCAGCCCGGCTGGACTATCTTACTACGAGCAGTACTTC. This codes for CATSPAGLSYYEQYF. The gene calls are TRBV15 and TRBJ2-7, with D maybe TRBD2 (6 bases). Between the trimmed V and J ends, which lost 5 bases and 3 bases, there was a span of 17 bases. The CDR3 totals 15 residues. Germline V CDR1 and CDR2: LNHNV, YYDKDF (reference sequence).

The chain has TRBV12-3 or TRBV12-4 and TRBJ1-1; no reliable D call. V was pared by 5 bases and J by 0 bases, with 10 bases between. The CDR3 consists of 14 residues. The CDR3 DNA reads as TGTGCCAGCAGTCTAAGGCCTATGAACACTGAAGCTTTCTTT. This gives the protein CASSLRPMNTEAFF.

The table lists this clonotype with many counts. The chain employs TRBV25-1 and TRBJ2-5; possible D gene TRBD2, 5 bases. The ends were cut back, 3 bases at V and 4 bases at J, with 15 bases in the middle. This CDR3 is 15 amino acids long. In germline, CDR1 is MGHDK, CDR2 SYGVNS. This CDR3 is CASSDPREGGETQYF. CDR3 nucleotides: TGTGCCAGCAGTGATCCCCGAGAGGGTGGAGAGACCCAGTACTTC.

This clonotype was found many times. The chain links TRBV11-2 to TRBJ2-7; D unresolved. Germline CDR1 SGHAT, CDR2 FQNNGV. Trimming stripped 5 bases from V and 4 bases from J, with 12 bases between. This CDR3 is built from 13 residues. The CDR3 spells CASSRSVSYEQYF. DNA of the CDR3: TGTGCCAGCAGCAGATCGGTTTCGTACGAGCAGTACTTC. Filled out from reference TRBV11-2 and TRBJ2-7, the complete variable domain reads EAGVAQSPRYKIIEKRQSVAFWCNPISGHATLYWYQQILGQGPKLLIQFQNNGVVDDSQLPKDRFSAERLKGVDSTLKIQPAKLEDSAVYLCASSRSVSYEQYFGPGTRLTVT.

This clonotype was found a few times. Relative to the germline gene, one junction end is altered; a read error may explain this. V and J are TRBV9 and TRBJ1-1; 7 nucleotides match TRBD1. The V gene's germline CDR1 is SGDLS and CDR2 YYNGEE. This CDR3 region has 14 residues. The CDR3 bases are TGTGTCAGCAGCGCAGGGGGGATGAACACTGAAGCTTTCTTT. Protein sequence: CVSSAGGMNTEAFF.

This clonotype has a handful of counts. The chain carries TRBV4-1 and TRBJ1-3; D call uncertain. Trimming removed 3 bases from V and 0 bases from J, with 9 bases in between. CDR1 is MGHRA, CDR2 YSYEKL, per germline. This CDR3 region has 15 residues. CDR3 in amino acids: CASSHHDISGNTIYF. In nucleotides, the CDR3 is TGCGCCAGCAGCCATCACGACATCTCTGGAAACACCATATATTTT.

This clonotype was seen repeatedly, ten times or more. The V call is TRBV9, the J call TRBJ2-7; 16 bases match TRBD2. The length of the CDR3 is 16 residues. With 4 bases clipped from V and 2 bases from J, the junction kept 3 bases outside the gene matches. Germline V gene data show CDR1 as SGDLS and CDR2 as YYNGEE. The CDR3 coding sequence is TGTGCCAGCAGCACAGGGACTAGCGGGAGGGCCTACGAGCAGTACTTC. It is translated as CASSTGTSGRAYEQYF.